The T cell receptor beta chain described here comes from a study of shared clonotypes between healthy human individuals. Per the study methods: ImmunoSEQ only sent back junction sequences with no quality scores, so filtering was done differently. The method was immunoSEQ multiplex PCR; TCRdb's version includes in-frame clones alone and lacks a portion of them. That table gives V, J and clone size, and the DNA gave D and trimming. The sample has around 1.1 million clones, about 80% seen once. V was clipped by 2 bases and J by 7 bases, with 12 bases between them. The CDR3 loop spans 13 amino acids. Germline CDR1 reads SGDLS; CDR2 reads YYNGEE. Investigators divided CD4+ cells into CD45RA+ naive and CD45RA-negative memory subsets.

The sequenced material came from memory CD4+ T cells from PBMCs. Subset defined: CD45RA-negative fraction. The source is a man aged 18 to 30 in good health. Some clones in this sample may be carry-over from other donors' samples. The chain is built from TRBV9 and TRBJ1-2, with D maybe TRBD1 (5 bases). CDR3 nucleotide sequence: TGTGCCAGCAGCGTTTATGGGGGGACTGGCTACACCTTC. Translating gives CASSVYGGTGYTF.